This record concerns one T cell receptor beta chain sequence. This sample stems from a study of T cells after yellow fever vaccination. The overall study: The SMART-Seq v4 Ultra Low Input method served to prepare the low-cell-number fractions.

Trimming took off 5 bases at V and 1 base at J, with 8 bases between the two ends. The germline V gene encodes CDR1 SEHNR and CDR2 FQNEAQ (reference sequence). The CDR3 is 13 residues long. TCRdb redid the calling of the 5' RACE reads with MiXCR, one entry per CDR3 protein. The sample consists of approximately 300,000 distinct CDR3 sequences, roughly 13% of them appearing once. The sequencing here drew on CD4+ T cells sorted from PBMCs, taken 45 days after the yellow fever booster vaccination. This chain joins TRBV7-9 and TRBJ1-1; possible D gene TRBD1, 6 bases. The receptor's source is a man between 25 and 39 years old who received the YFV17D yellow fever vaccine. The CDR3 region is CASSGQKNTEAFF. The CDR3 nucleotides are TGTGCCAGCAGCGGACAGAAGAACACTGAAGCTTTCTTT.